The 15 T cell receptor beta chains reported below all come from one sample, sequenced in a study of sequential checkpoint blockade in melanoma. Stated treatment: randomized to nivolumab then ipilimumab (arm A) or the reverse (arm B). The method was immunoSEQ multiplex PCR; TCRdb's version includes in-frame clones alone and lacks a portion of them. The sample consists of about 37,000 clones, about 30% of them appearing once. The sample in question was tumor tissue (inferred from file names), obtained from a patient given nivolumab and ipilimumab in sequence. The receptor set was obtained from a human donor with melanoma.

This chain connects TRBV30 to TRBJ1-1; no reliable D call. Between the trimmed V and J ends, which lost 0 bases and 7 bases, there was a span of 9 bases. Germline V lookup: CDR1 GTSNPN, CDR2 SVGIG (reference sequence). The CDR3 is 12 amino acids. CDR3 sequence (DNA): TGTGCCTGGAGTGTACAAAGGATTGAAGCTTTCTTT. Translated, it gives CAWSVQRIEAFF. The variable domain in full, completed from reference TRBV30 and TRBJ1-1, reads SQTIHQWPATLVQPVGSPLSLECTVEGTSNPNLYWYRQAAGRGLQLLFYSVGIGQISSEVPQNLSASRPQDRQFILSSKKLLLSDSGFYLCAWSVQRIEAFFGQGTRLTVV.

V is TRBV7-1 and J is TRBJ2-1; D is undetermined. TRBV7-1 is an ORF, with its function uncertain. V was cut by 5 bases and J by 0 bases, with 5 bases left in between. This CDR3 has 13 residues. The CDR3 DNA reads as TGTGCCAGCAGCGTCCTCTCCTACAATGAGCAGTTCTTC. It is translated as CASSVLSYNEQFF.

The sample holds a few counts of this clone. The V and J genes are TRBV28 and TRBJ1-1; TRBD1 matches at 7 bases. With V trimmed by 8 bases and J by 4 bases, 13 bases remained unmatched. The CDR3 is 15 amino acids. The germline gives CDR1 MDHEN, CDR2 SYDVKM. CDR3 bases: TGTGCCAGCGGGGGCCTCCCGACAGGGAGCACTGAAGCTTTCTTT. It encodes CASGGLPTGSTEAFF.

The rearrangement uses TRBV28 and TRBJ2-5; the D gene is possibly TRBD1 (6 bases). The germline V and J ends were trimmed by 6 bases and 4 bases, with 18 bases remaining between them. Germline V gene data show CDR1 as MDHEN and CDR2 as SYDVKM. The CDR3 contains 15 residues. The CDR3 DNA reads TGTGCCAGCAGCCCGGTCCAGGGGCGATTAGAGACCCAGTACTTC. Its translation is CASSPVQGRLETQYF.

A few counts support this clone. The CDR3 DNA reads as TGTGCCAGCAGCGTAGGTAGCGGGGGCCTTTCCGGCACAGATACGCAGTATTTT. Translated, it gives CASSVGSGGLSGTDTQYF. The chain carries TRBV9 and TRBJ2-3; 9 bases map to TRBD2. The J segment lost 1 base and the V segment lost 0 bases, leaving 9 bases of the junction unmatched. CDR3 size: 18 residues. Germline CDR1 reads SGDLS; CDR2 reads YYNGEE.

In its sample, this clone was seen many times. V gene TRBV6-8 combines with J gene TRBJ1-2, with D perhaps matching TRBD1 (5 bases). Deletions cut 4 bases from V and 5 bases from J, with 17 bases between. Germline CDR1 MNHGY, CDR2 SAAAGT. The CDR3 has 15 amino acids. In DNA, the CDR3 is TGTGCCAGCAGTTCCTCCCTCTGGGGGGGATATGGCTACACCTTC. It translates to CASSSSLWGGYGYTF.

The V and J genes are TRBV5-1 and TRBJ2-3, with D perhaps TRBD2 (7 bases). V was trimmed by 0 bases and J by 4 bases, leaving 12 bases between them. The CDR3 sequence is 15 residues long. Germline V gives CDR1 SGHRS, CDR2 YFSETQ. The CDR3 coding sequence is TGCGCCAGCAGCTTGGGGACGGGGGGCCCAGATACGCAGTATTTT. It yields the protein CASSLGTGGPDTQYF.

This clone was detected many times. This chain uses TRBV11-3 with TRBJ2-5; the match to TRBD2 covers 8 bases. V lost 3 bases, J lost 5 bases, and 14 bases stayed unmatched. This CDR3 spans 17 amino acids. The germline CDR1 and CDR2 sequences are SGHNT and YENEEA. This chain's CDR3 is CASSLGTWAGGMETQYF. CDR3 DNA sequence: TGTGCCAGCAGCTTGGGGACTTGGGCGGGGGGTATGGAGACCCAGTACTTC.

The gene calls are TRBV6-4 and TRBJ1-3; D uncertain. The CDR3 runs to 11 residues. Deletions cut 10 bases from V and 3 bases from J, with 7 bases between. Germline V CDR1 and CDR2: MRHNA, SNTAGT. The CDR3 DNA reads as TGTGCCACCACCTTTGGAAACACCATATATTTT. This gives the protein CATTFGNTIYF.

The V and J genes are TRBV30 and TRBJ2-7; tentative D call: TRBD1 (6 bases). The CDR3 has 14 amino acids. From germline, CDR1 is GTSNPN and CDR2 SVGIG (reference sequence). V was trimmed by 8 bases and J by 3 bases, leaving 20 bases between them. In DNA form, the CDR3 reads TGTGCCCTGTCCCCCGGGACAATTAACTACGAGCAGTACTTC. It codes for CALSPGTINYEQYF.

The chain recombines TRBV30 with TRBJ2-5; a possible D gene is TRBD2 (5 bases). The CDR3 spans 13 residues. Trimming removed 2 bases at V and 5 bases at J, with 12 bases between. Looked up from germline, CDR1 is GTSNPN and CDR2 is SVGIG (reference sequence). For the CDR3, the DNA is TGTGCCTGGAGTTCCGGGGTAGTGGAGACCCAGTACTTC. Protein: CAWSSGVVETQYF.

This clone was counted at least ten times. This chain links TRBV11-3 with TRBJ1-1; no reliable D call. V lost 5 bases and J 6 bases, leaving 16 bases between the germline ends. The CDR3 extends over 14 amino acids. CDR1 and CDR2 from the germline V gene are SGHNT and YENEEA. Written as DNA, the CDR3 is TGTGCCAGCAGCCCACGGATGGGCGTGGCTGAAGCTTTCTTT. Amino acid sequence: CASSPRMGVAEAFF.

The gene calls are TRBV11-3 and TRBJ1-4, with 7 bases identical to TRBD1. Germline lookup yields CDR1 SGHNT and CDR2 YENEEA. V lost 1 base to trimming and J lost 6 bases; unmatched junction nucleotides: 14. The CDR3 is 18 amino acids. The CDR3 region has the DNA TGTGCCAGCAGCTTAGGAGATTGGCGAGGGGGCGCCGATGAAAAACTGTTTTTT. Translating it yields CASSLGDWRGGADEKLFF.

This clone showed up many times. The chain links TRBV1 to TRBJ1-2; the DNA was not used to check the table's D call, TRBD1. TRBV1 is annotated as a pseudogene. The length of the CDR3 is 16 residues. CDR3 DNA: TGCGCCAGCAGCCAAGATCTAAGAGAGGGGGCACGAGGCTACACCTTC. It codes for CASSQDLREGARGYTF.

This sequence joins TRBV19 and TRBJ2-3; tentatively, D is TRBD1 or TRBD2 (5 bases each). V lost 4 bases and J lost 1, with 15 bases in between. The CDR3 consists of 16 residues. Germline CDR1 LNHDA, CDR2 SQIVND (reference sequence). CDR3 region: CASSTRDLSGTDTQYF. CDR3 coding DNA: TGTGCCAGTAGTACCCGGGACCTCTCGGGCACAGATACGCAGTATTTT.